These 12 T cell receptor beta chains came from one sample sequenced in a study of blood T cells in healthy people across ages. A second PCR of 7 to 11 cycles used a sample-barcoded 5' primer and a J-beta primer mix. TCRdb used MiXCR to reprocess the 5' RACE reads, holding one entry per CDR3 protein. The table records about 1.1 million distinct CDR3 sequences, about two fifths of them present only once. The sequencing input was blood. These receptors were obtained from a man between 18 and 35 years old in good health.

This clonotype turned up a few times. The rearrangement joins TRBV7-9 to TRBJ1-6, with 8 bases aligning to TRBD1. Trimming at V came to 7 bases and at J to 3 bases, leaving 5 bases not matched to a gene. CDR3 length: 15 residues. The germline CDR1 and CDR2 sequences are SEHNR and FQNEAQ (reference sequence). Here the CDR3 reads CASNSTGVYNSPLHF. In DNA, the CDR3 is TGTGCCAGCAATTCGACAGGGGTCTATAATTCACCCCTCCACTTT.

This clonotype was detected only once. This chain links TRBV7-8 with TRBJ2-1, with 9 bases that match TRBD2. The DNA end is more similar to TRBJ2-7, so the J call may be wrong. Germline V gene lookup returns CDR1 SGHVS and CDR2 FQNEAQ. The CDR3 runs 16 residues. CDR3 in DNA: TGTGCCAGCAGCTGGAACCTAGCGGGAATATACAATGAGCAGTACTTC. Its translation: CASSWNLAGIYNEQYF.

The chain employs TRBV6-2 or TRBV6-3 and TRBJ1-2, with D uncertain. Between the trimmed V and J ends, which lost 6 bases and 0 bases, there was a span of 20 bases. This CDR3 spans 17 amino acids. Germline lookup yields CDR1 MNHEY and CDR2 SVGEGT. CDR3 DNA: TGTGCCAGCAGGCCTCCGGGAGCGCTGGGAACTAACTATGGCTACACCTTC. Its translation: CASRPPGALGTNYGYTF.

The chain joins TRBV2 to TRBJ1-2; a weak D match, TRBD1 (5 bases). Trimming cost V 6 bases and J 4 bases, with 18 bases left between them. This CDR3 is 15 amino acids long. The germline V gene encodes CDR1 SNHLY and CDR2 FYNNEI. This CDR3 reads CASRGPEGVLYGYTF. DNA of the CDR3: TGTGCCAGCAGGGGACCGGAAGGGGTTCTCTATGGCTACACCTTC.

The chain has TRBV29-1 and TRBJ2-7, with D perhaps matching TRBD1 (5 bases). The germline CDR1 and CDR2 sequences are SQVTM and ANQGSEA. CDR3 length: 10 amino acids. The germline V and J ends were trimmed by 6 bases and 9 bases, with 12 bases remaining between them. CDR3 loop: CSVSQGGQYF. The CDR3 coding sequence is TGCAGCGTCTCCCAGGGCGGGCAGTACTTC.

This clonotype turned up a few times. The junction shows a germline mismatch at one end, possibly a read error. The rearrangement joins TRBV12-3 or TRBV12-4 to TRBJ2-7; 10 nucleotides agree with TRBD2. This CDR3 is 14 amino acids long. The CDR3 reads CASSLAGEPYEQYF. For the CDR3, the DNA is TGTGCCAGCAGTCTAGCGGGGGAGCCCTACGAGCAGTACTTC.

The chain has TRBV6-6 and TRBJ2-1; TRBD2 agrees at 7 bases. Germline lookup yields CDR1 MNHNY and CDR2 SVGAGI (reference sequence). The trim removed 0 bases at V and 6 bases at J, leaving 2 bases unmatched. The CDR3 is 14 amino acids. The CDR3, as DNA: TGTGCCAGCAGTTACTCTACTAGCGCCAATGAGCAGTTCTTC. Protein: CASSYSTSANEQFF.

The chain employs TRBV5-6 and TRBJ1-1, with a possible D match to TRBD1 (5 bases). Germline assignment: CDR1 SGHDT and CDR2 YYEEEE. The CDR3 extends over 13 amino acids. The V end lost 1 base, the J end lost 4 bases, and 8 bases lay between the germline ends. The chain's CDR3 is CASSLKGFTEAFF. The CDR3 DNA sequence: TGTGCCAGCAGCTTGAAGGGGTTCACTGAAGCTTTCTTT.

This clonotype was found a few times. The chain is built from TRBV6-5 and TRBJ2-1; 8 nucleotides line up with TRBD2. CDR3 length: 16 amino acids. Germline CDR1 MNHEY, CDR2 SVGAGI. Germline trimming cut 0 bases from V and 8 bases from J; bases unmatched to any gene: 9. In DNA form, the CDR3 reads TGTGCCAGCAGTTACTCTGGCGGGGGGCAAAGAGATGAGCAGTTCTTC. This translates into CASSYSGGGQRDEQFF.

This clonotype was observed many times. J is TRBJ2-1 and V is TRBV12-5, with D maybe TRBD2 (5 bases). In germline, CDR1 is LGHNT, CDR2 FRNRAP. V lost 6 bases, J lost 7 bases, and 10 bases lay in between. The CDR3 loop spans 12 amino acids. The CDR3 DNA follows: TGTGCTAGTGGACCCGGGGTGAATGAGCAGTTCTTC. It encodes CASGPGVNEQFF.

Only a few counts were recorded for this clonotype. J is TRBJ1-2 and V is TRBV12-5; D gene ambiguous. Trimming pared 2 bases from V and 4 bases from J, leaving 8 bases between. Germline V gene data show CDR1 as LGHNT and CDR2 as FRNRAP. The CDR3 contains 13 residues. The CDR3 sequence: CASGLTEFYGYTF. Written as DNA, the CDR3 is TGTGCTAGTGGTTTGACAGAGTTCTATGGCTACACCTTC.

The CDR3 DNA is TGCAGCGTTGGGCGTCTCGCAGGGGGAAACTATGGCTACACCTTC. As protein: CSVGRLAGGNYGYTF. V is TRBV29-1 and J is TRBJ1-2, with 7 positions matching TRBD1. In germline, CDR1 is SQVTM, CDR2 ANQGSEA. This CDR3 is built from 15 residues. Trimming cost V 4 bases and J 2 bases; bases outside gene matches: 10.